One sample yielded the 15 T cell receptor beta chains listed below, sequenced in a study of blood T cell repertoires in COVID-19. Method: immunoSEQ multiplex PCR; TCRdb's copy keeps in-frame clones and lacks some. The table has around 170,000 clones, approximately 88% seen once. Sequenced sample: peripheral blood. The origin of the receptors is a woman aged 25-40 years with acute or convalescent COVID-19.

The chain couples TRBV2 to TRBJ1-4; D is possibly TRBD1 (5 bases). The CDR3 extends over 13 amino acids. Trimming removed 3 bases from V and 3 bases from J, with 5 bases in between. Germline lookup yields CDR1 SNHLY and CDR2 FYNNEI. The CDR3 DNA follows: TGTGCCAGCAGTGACAGGGCTAATGAAAAACTGTTTTTT. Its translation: CASSDRANEKLFF.

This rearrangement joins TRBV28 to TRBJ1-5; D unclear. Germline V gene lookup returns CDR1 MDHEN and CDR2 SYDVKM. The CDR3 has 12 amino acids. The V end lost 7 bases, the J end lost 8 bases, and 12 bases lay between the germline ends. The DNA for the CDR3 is TGTGCCAGCACCGCCCGGGGTGAGCCCCAGCATTTT. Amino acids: CASTARGEPQHF. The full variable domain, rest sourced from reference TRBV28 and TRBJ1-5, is DVKVTQSSRYLVKRTGEKVFLECVQDMDHENMFWYRQDPGLGLRLIYFSYDVKMKEKGDIPEGYSVSREKKERFSLILESASTNQTSMYLCASTARGEPQHFGDGTRLSIL.

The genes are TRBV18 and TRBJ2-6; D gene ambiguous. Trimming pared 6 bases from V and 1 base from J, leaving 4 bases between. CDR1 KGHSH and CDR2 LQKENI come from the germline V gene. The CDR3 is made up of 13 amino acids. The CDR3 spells CASSRSGANVLTF. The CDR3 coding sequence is TGTGCCAGCTCGCGGTCTGGGGCCAACGTCCTGACTTTC.

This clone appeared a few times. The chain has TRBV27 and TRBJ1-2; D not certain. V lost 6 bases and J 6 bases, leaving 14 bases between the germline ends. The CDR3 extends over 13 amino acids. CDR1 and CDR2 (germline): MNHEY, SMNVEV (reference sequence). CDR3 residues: CASSPRPMNGYTF. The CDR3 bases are TGTGCCAGCAGCCCTAGACCAATGAATGGCTACACCTTC.

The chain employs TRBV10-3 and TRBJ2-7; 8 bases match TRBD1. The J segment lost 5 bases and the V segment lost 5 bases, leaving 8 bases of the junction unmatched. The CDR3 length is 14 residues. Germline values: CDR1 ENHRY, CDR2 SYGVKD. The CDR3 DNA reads TGTGCCATCAGTTCTACCCGGACAGGGAACGAGCAGTACTTC. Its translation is CAISSTRTGNEQYF.

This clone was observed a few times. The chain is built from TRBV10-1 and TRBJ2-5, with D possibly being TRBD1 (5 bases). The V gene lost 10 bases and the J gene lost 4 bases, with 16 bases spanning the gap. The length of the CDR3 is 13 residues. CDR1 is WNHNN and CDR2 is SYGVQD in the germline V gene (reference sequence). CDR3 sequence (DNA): TGCGCCACCACAAGGACACTCGGAGAGACCCAGTACTTC. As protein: CATTRTLGETQYF.

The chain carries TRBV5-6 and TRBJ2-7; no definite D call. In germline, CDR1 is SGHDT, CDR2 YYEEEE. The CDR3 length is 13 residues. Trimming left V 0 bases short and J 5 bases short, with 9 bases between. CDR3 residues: CASSLVGFDEQYF. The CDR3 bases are TGTGCCAGCAGCTTGGTTGGCTTCGACGAGCAGTACTTC.

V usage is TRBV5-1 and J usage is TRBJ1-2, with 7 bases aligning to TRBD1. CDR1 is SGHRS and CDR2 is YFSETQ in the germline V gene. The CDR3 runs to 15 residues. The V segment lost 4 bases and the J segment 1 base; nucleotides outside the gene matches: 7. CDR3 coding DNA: TGCGCCAGCAGCCAACAGGGACAGTTTAACTATGGCTACACCTTC. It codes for CASSQQGQFNYGYTF.

Written as DNA, the CDR3 is TGTGCCAGCACGAGGACTGCCGGCGATGAGCAGTTCTTC. Translation: CASTRTAGDEQFF. This chain links TRBV7-9 with TRBJ2-1; the D gene is possibly TRBD2 (5 bases). Germline lookup yields CDR1 SEHNR and CDR2 FQNEAQ (reference sequence). V lost 7 bases to trimming and J lost 8 bases, with 15 bases between them. The CDR3 length is 13 residues. The full variable domain, completed using reference TRBV7-9 and TRBJ2-1, is DTGVSQNPRHKITKRGQNVTFRCDPISEHNRLYWYRQTLGQGPEFLTYFQNEAQLEKSRLLSDRFSAERPKGSFSTLEIQRTEQGDSAMYLCASTRTAGDEQFFGPGTRLTVL.

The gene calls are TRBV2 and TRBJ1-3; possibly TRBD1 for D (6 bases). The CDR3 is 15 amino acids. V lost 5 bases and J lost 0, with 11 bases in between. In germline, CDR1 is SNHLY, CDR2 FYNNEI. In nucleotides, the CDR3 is TGTGCCAGCAGTTCTGGACAGTTCTCTGGAAACACCATATATTTT. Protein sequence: CASSSGQFSGNTIYF.

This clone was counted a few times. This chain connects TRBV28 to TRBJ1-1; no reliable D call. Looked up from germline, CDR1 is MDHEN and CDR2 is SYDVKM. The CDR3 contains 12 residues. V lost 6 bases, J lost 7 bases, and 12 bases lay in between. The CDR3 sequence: CASSREEREAFF. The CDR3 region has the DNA TGTGCCAGCAGCCGGGAGGAGCGTGAAGCTTTCTTT.

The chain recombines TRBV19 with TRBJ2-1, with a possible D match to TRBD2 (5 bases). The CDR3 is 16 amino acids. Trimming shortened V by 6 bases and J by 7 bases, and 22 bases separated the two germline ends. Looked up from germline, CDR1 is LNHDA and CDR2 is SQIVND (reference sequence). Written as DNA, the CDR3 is TGTGCCAGTAGGGGCCGTGAGGGCCTCCATGGGAATGAGCAGTTCTTC. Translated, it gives CASRGREGLHGNEQFF.

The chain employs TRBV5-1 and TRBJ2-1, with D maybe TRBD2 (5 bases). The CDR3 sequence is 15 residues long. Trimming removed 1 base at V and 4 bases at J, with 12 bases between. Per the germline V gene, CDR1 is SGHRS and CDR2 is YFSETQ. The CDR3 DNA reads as TGCGCCAGCAGCTTGCGGGGTGACGCTTACAATGAGCAGTTCTTC. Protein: CASSLRGDAYNEQFF.

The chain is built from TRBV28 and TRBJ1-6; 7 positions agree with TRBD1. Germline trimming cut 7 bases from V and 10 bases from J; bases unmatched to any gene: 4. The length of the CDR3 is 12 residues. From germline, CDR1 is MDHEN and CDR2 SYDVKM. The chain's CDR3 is CASNRGTSPLHF. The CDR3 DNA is TGTGCCAGCAACAGGGGTACCTCACCCCTCCACTTT.

The CDR3 loop reads CASSAGLAGELPDTQYF. The CDR3 region has the DNA TGCGCCAGCAGCGCGGGACTAGCGGGAGAATTACCAGATACGCAGTATTTT. The genes are TRBV5-1 and TRBJ2-3; 14 bases agree with TRBD2. This CDR3 region has 17 residues. Germline lookup yields CDR1 SGHRS and CDR2 YFSETQ. J was trimmed by 4 bases and V by 4 bases; bases with no gene match: 8.